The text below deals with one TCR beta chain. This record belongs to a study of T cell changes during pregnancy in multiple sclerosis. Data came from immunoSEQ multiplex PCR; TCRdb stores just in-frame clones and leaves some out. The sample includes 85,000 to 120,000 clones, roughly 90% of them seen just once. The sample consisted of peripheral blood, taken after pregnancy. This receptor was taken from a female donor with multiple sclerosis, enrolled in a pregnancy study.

Written as DNA, the CDR3 is TGTGCCAGCAGCTCCAGGACTAGCGGGGGTTGGGAGACCCAGTACTTC. It yields the protein CASSSRTSGGWETQYF. V usage is TRBV5-4 and J usage is TRBJ2-5; 13 nucleotides line up with TRBD2. This CDR3 has 16 amino acids. The germline V gene has CDR1 SGHNT and CDR2 YYREEE (reference sequence). J lost 5 bases, V lost 3 bases, and 7 bases had no gene match.